This TCR beta chain was observed in a study of shared clonotypes between healthy human individuals. As to this clone: The antigen remains undetermined.

Study-wide results and caveats: Naive subsets generally exceeded memory subsets in estimated richness.

CDR1 and CDR2 from the germline V gene are LNHNV and YYDKDF (reference sequence). The CDR3 has 17 amino acids. The V end lost 3 bases, the J end lost 0 bases, and 15 bases lay between the germline ends. Donors, healthy HIV-negative adults, lacked recent acute infections or vaccinations. CD8 memory merged CD45RO+ with CCR7-negative CD45RA+ TemRA cells. Only in-frame clones appear in the TCRdb table, and some are missing; sequencing was by immunoSEQ multiplex PCR. The sample shows about 100,000 clones, 55% to 70% of them seen only once. The sequence derives from a woman under 40 in good health. The material sequenced was memory CD8+ T cells sorted from blood. Subset in this sample: CD45RO+ cells pooled with CCR7-negative TemRA cells. The V and J genes are TRBV15 and TRBJ1-3; D not resolved. CDR3 amino acids: CATSRGTTSLSGNTIYF. The CDR3 DNA sequence: TGTGCCACCAGCAGGGGAACGACAAGCCTCTCTGGAAACACCATATATTTT.